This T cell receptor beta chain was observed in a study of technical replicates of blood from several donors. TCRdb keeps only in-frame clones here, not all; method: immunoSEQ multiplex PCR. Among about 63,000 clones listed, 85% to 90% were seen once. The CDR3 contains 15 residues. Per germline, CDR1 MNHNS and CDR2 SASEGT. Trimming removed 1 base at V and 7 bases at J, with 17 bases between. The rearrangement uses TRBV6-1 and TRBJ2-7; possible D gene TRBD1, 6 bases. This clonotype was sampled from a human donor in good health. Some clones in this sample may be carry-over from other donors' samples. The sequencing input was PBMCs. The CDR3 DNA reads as TGTGCCAGCAGTGAAGGCAGGGGCCTCCTCCGGGAGCAGTACTTC. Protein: CASSEGRGLLREQYF.